These 30 T cell receptor beta chains came from one sample sequenced in a study of blood T cell repertoires in COVID-19. Measured with immunoSEQ multiplex PCR; TCRdb has only the in-frame clones, and not every one. The sample holds some 220,000 clones, more than 65% seen once. Sequencing used peripheral blood. These receptors originate from a man aged 50 to 59 with active or convalescent COVID-19.

The chain joins TRBV10-1 to TRBJ2-3; 11 nucleotides agree with TRBD2. The germline V gene has CDR1 WNHNN and CDR2 SYGVQD (reference sequence). The CDR3 covers 19 residues. Trimming took 7 bases from V and 3 from J; bases not matched to a gene: 18. The DNA of the CDR3 is TGCGCCAGCACCTCTGGTAGCGGGAGGGCCCTCGAGGGGACAGATACGCAGTATTTT. It is translated as CASTSGSGRALEGTDTQYF.

The rearrangement joins TRBV6-5 to TRBJ2-3; no definite D call. CDR3 length equals 14 residues. Germline V lookup: CDR1 MNHEY, CDR2 SVGAGI. Trimming stripped 0 bases from V and 6 bases from J, with 10 bases between. The CDR3 sequence: CASSYSRPRDTQYF. The CDR3 DNA is TGTGCCAGCAGTTACTCGCGCCCCAGGGATACGCAGTATTTT.

The chain has TRBV7-9 and TRBJ1-3; 10 positions match TRBD1. Germline V CDR1 and CDR2: SEHNR, FQNEAQ (reference sequence). The junction had 5 bases not matched to a gene; V was cut back by 5 bases and J by 4 bases. CDR3 length: 15 amino acids. The CDR3 reads CASSQTGGKGNTIYF. CDR3 bases: TGTGCCAGCAGCCAGACAGGGGGCAAAGGAAACACCATATATTTT.

The gene calls are TRBV5-1 and TRBJ2-2; D is ambiguous. The V end lost 6 bases, the J end lost 6 bases, and 12 bases lay between the germline ends. The CDR3 is made up of 13 amino acids. Germline V gives CDR1 SGHRS, CDR2 YFSETQ. CDR3 sequence (DNA): TGCGCCAGCAAGTTACTGGTTTCCGGGGAGCTGTTTTTT. Translation gives CASKLLVSGELFF.

This clone was counted a single time. The V call is TRBV11-1, the J call TRBJ2-3; D gene ambiguous. The CDR3 runs to 12 residues. Germline-derived CDR1 and CDR2 are SGHAT and FQDESV (reference sequence). The V end was cut by 4 bases, the J end by 6 bases, with 8 bases between. Here the CDR3 reads CASSSQRDTQYF. The CDR3 DNA sequence: TGTGCCAGCAGCTCTCAGAGGGATACGCAGTATTTT.

This clone was detected only once. The rearrangement links TRBV4-3 to TRBJ1-1; possible D gene TRBD1, 5 bases. Germline values: CDR1 LGHNA, CDR2 YSLEER. The V gene lost 8 bases and the J gene lost 0 bases, with 10 bases spanning the gap. The CDR3 loop spans 13 amino acids. DNA for the CDR3: TGCGCCAGCGCCCTGACAGTGAACACTGAAGCTTTCTTT. Its protein product is CASALTVNTEAFF.

The chain couples TRBV18 to TRBJ1-1, with D unclear. Germline CDR1 is KGHSH and CDR2 is LQKENI. CDR3 size: 18 residues. V lost 0 bases and J 7 bases, leaving 24 bases between the germline ends. CDR3 region: CASSPPVYAKQTPHEAFF. The CDR3 region has the DNA TGTGCCAGCTCACCACCCGTCTACGCCAAACAGACACCACATGAAGCTTTCTTT.

This clone was picked up a small number of times. The chain carries TRBV6-2 or TRBV6-3 and TRBJ2-1; weak D call: TRBD1 (6 bases). CDR1 and CDR2 (germline): MNHEY, SVGEGT. V was trimmed by 2 bases and J by 7 bases, leaving 9 bases between them. There are 13 residues in the CDR3. The CDR3: CASSYHGQNEQFF. The CDR3 nucleotides are TGTGCCAGCAGTTACCATGGACAGAATGAGCAGTTCTTC.

The V gene is TRBV4-3, the J gene TRBJ2-2; a weak D match, TRBD2 (6 bases). V lost 2 bases and J lost 8, with 24 bases in between. This CDR3 comprises 18 residues. Germline values: CDR1 LGHNA, CDR2 YSLEER. CDR3 sequence reads: CASSQNAPGTRRGGELFF. For the CDR3, the DNA is TGCGCCAGCAGCCAAAACGCTCCCGGGACTCGGCGGGGTGGGGAGCTGTTTTTT.

The chain carries TRBV19 and TRBJ1-1, with TRBD1 matching 8 bases. The CDR3 totals 14 residues. Germline assignment: CDR1 LNHDA and CDR2 SQIVND (reference sequence). The ends lost 6 bases at V and 6 bases at J; junction bases unmatched: 9. CDR3 nucleotides: TGTGCCAGTAGATCCCCTCCAGGGGGCTCTGAAGCTTTCTTT. This codes for CASRSPPGGSEAFF.

V is TRBV5-1 and J is TRBJ1-2; 9 bases agree with TRBD1. This CDR3 has 15 residues. V was clipped by 0 bases and J by 4 bases; unmatched bases: 4. The germline gives CDR1 SGHRS, CDR2 YFSETQ. As DNA, the CDR3 is TGCGCCAGCAGCTTGGTGACAGGGGGTTCCTATGGCTACACCTTC. Protein: CASSLVTGGSYGYTF.

The chain has TRBV4-3 and TRBJ2-3; 11 nucleotides line up with TRBD2. With 6 bases clipped from V and 2 bases from J, the junction kept 13 bases outside the gene matches. The CDR3 extends over 18 amino acids. Germline-derived CDR1 and CDR2 are LGHNA and YSLEER. CDR3 bases: TGCGCCAGCAGGCCTTACTACTCGGGACTAGCGGACACAGATACGCAGTATTTT. Translating gives CASRPYYSGLADTDTQYF.

CDR3: CASSLAPPTTGPYGYTF. DNA of the CDR3: TGCGCCAGCAGCTTGGCGCCTCCCACGACAGGACCCTATGGCTACACCTTC. V is TRBV5-1 and J is TRBJ1-2; TRBD1 might be the D (6 bases). CDR1 is SGHRS, CDR2 YFSETQ, per germline. The V end was cut by 0 bases, the J end by 4 bases, with 19 bases between. The CDR3 is 17 amino acids.

This clone was counted a single time. The chain combines TRBV28 with TRBJ1-1; D not certain. V lost 4 bases and J lost 1, with 13 bases in between. This CDR3 spans 15 amino acids. Looked up from germline, CDR1 is MDHEN and CDR2 is SYDVKM. The CDR3 is CASSSPSEGNTEAFF. CDR3 DNA: TGTGCCAGCAGTTCCCCGTCGGAGGGGAACACTGAAGCTTTCTTT.

The rearrangement links TRBV29-1 to TRBJ2-1, with 7 bases lining up with TRBD1. The germline CDR1 and CDR2 sequences are SQVTM and ANQGSEA. Losses at the gene ends were 2 bases for V and 3 bases for J; bases not matched to a gene: 13. CDR3 size: 17 residues. CDR3 nucleotides: TGCAGCGTTGAAACTAACACTCGGGACAGACTCTACAATGAGCAGTTCTTC. Residues: CSVETNTRDRLYNEQFF.

This clone was counted a single time. The J gene is TRBJ2-7, the V gene TRBV24-1; tentative D call: TRBD2 (5 bases). Trimming took 9 bases from V and 2 from J, leaving 16 bases between them. The CDR3 length is 14 residues. Germline-derived CDR1 and CDR2 are KGHDR and SFDVKD. This CDR3 is CATQTGAEAYEQYV. As DNA, the CDR3 is TGTGCCACCCAAACTGGCGCGGAGGCCTACGAGCAGTACGTC.

Regarding this clone: Mismatch with germline at one junction end may stem from a read error. The chain couples TRBV11-2 to TRBJ1-2, with a weak D call TRBD1 (5 bases). The CDR3 covers 14 residues. Germline CDR1 is SGHAT and CDR2 is FQNNGV. The CDR3 sequence is CASRLGAVNYGYTF. DNA of the CDR3: TGTGCCAGCAGGTTAGGGGCCGTCAACTATGGCTACACCTTC.

This rearrangement joins TRBV4-1 to TRBJ1-2; 8 bases match TRBD1. The CDR3 totals 15 residues. V lost 3 bases, J lost 4 bases, and 7 bases stayed unmatched. CDR1 MGHRA and CDR2 YSYEKL come from the germline V gene. The DNA for the CDR3 is TGCGCCAGCAGCCACCGGGAGACAGGGGCCTATGGCTACACCTTC. Protein product: CASSHRETGAYGYTF.

This clone was seen just once. The chain couples TRBV20-1 to TRBJ2-3; 7 bases are a match to TRBD2. In germline, CDR1 is DFQATT, CDR2 SNEGSKA (reference sequence). The CDR3 has 11 residues. CDR3 in DNA: TGCACCGCGGGGGACACAGATACGCAGTATTTT. This codes for CTAGDTDTQYF.

V usage is TRBV21-1 and J usage is TRBJ2-1; the D call of TRBD2 is as the table states it, not checked on the DNA. TRBV21-1 is described as a pseudogene. The CDR3 extends over 22 amino acids. CDR3 region: CASSKSRAGLAGEPSSYNEQFF. The CDR3, as DNA: TGTGCCAGCAGCAAATCGAGGGCCGGACTAGCGGGGGAACCAAGCTCCTACAATGAGCAGTTCTTC.

The V call is TRBV11-2, the J call TRBJ1-1, with TRBD1 matching over 10 bases. The V and J ends lost 2 bases and 3 bases, in that order; junction bases with no gene match: 3. The CDR3 contains 15 residues. Germline values: CDR1 SGHAT, CDR2 FQNNGV. This CDR3 is CASSLMGTGDTEAFF. Here the CDR3 DNA reads TGTGCCAGCAGCTTAATGGGGACAGGGGACACTGAAGCTTTCTTT.

The chain combines TRBV6-2 or TRBV6-3 with TRBJ2-7; 7 bases match TRBD1. Germline V CDR1 and CDR2: MNHEY, SVGEGT. This CDR3 has 14 residues. The junction had 1 base not matched to a gene; V was cut back by 0 bases and J by 2 bases. The CDR3 sequence is CASSYSGQTYEQYF. The CDR3 nucleotides read TGTGCCAGCAGTTACTCGGGACAGACCTACGAGCAGTACTTC.

The chain joins TRBV5-1 to TRBJ1-4; the D is unclear. CDR1 is SGHRS, CDR2 YFSETQ, per germline. The CDR3 runs to 16 residues. Between the trimmed V and J ends, which lost 0 bases and 8 bases, there was a span of 17 bases. CDR3 in DNA: TGCGCCAGCAGCTTGGATCGGCCAGGTCAAACCGAAAAACTGTTTTTT. Translated: CASSLDRPGQTEKLFF.

The genes are TRBV6-5 and TRBJ1-1; D not resolved. Germline lookup yields CDR1 MNHEY and CDR2 SVGAGI. V dropped 8 bases and J dropped 4 bases, with 20 bases sitting between them. The CDR3 runs 15 residues. The CDR3 spells CASYTDAGLRTEAFF. The CDR3 region has the DNA TGTGCCAGCTATACTGACGCGGGTTTACGCACTGAAGCTTTCTTT.

This sequence joins TRBV7-8 and TRBJ1-1; 8 bases match TRBD1. Germline values: CDR1 SGHVS, CDR2 FQNEAQ. The V gene end was trimmed by 5 bases and the J gene end by 5 bases; junction bases not matched to a gene: 7. The CDR3 length is 14 residues. In DNA, the CDR3 is TGTGCCAGCAGCATGCGGGACAGGTTAACTGAAGCTTTCTTT. Amino acid sequence: CASSMRDRLTEAFF.

This chain links TRBV18 with TRBJ1-4; maybe TRBD1 (6 bases). The CDR3 spans 15 residues. Trimming left V 0 bases short and J 8 bases short, with 13 bases between. The germline CDR1 and CDR2 sequences are KGHSH and LQKENI. The CDR3 loop is CASSPPWQGREKLFF. CDR3 DNA: TGTGCCAGCTCACCACCGTGGCAGGGGCGGGAAAAACTGTTTTTT.

The rearrangement joins TRBV10-2 to TRBJ2-3; 8 positions agree with TRBD1. This CDR3 has 17 residues. The germline V gene has CDR1 WSHSY and CDR2 SAAADI. V shed 3 bases and J 6 bases; nucleotides not matched to a gene: 14. Written as DNA, the CDR3 is TGCGCCAGCAGTGATCCCGGACAGGGCACATTGGGGGATACGCAGTATTTT. As protein: CASSDPGQGTLGDTQYF.

The rearrangement joins TRBV5-4 to TRBJ2-5; the match to TRBD2 covers 12 bases. J was trimmed by 5 bases and V by 5 bases; bases with no gene match: 13. The germline gives CDR1 SGHNT, CDR2 YYREEE (reference sequence). This CDR3 comprises 17 residues. CDR3 nucleotides: TGTGCCAGCAGGCCGACTAGCGGGAGTATGAATGGTGAGACCCAGTACTTC. Protein sequence: CASRPTSGSMNGETQYF.

The chain recombines TRBV28 with TRBJ1-2; D perhaps matches TRBD1 (6 bases). V lost 2 bases and J 8 bases, leaving 18 bases between the germline ends. This CDR3 has 15 residues. CDR1 is MDHEN and CDR2 is SYDVKM in the germline V gene. The CDR3 here is CASSLNRVDSPGYTF. The CDR3 bases are TGTGCCAGCAGTTTAAACCGGGTGGACAGTCCGGGCTACACCTTC.

In this sample, this clone turned up a few times. The chain is built from TRBV7-2 and TRBJ2-7; the match to TRBD2 covers 16 bases. The CDR3 contains 19 residues. J was trimmed by 3 bases and V by 1 base; bases with no gene match: 9. The germline gives CDR1 SGHTA, CDR2 FQGNSA. The DNA for the CDR3 is TGTGCCAGCAGCTTAGTAGGGGGACTAGCGGGAGGGCCCTACTACGAGCAGTACTTC. Its translation is CASSLVGGLAGGPYYEQYF.